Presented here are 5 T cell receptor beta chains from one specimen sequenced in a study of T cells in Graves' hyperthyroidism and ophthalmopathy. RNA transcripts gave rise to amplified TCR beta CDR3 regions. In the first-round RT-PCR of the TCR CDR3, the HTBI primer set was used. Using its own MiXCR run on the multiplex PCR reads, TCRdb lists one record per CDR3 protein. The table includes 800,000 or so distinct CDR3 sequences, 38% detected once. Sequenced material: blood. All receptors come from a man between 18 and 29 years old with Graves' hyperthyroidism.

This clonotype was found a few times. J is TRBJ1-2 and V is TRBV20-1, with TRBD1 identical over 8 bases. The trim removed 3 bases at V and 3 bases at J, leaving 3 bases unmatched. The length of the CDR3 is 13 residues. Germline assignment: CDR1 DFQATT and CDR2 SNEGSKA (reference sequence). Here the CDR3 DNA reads TGCAGTGCTAGGGAGACAGGGGACTATGGCTACACCTTC. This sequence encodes CSARETGDYGYTF.

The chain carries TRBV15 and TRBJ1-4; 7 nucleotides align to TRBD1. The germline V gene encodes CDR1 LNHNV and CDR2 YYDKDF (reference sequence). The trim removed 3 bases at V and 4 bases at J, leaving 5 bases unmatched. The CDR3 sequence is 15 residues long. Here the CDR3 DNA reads TGTGCCACCAGCAGCCCGGGACAGCTTAATGAAAAACTGTTTTTT. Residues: CATSSPGQLNEKLFF.

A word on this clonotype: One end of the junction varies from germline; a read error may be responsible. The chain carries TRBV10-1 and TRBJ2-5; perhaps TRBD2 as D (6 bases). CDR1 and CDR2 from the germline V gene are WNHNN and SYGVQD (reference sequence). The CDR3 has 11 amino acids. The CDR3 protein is CASTRLAPGFF. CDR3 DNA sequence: TGCGCCAGCACCCGCCTAGCGCCGGGGTTCTTC.

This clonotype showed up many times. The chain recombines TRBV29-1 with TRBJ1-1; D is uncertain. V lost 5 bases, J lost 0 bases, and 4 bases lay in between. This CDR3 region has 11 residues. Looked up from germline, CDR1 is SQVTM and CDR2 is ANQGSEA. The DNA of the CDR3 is TGCAGCGTTAACATGAACACTGAAGCTTTCTTT. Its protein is CSVNMNTEAFF. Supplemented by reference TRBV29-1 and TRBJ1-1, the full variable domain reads SAVISQKPSRDICQRGTSLTIQCQVDSQVTMMFWYRQQPGQSLTLIATANQGSEATYESGFVIDKFPISRPNLTFSTLTVSNMSPEDSSIYLCSVNMNTEAFFGQGTRLTVV.

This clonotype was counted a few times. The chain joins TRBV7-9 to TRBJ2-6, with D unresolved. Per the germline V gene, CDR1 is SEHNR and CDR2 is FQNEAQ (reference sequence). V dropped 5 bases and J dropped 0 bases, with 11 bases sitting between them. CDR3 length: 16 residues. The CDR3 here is CASSRTVSSGANVLTF. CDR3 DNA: TGTGCCAGCAGCCGTACAGTGTCCTCTGGGGCCAACGTCCTGACTTTC. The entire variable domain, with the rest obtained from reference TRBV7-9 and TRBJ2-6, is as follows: DTGVSQNPRHKITKRGQNVTFRCDPISEHNRLYWYRQTLGQGPEFLTYFQNEAQLEKSRLLSDRFSAERPKGSFSTLEIQRTEQGDSAMYLCASSRTVSSGANVLTFGAGSRLTVL.